This paragraph covers one T cell receptor (beta chain) sequence. What it recognizes is unknown. Germline V gene sequence: CDR1 LGHNA, CDR2 YSLEER. The V end lost 0 bases, the J end lost 7 bases, and 18 bases lay between the germline ends. This CDR3 has 16 residues. These data belong to a study of graft-versus-host responses after intestinal transplantation. Overall study context: Anti-thymocyte globulin served as induction for all recipients, who then took tacrolimus and steroids for about 3 years. Whole-study findings and limits: Early after transplant, HvG declines were associated with peak levels of circulating GvH clones. The recipient marrow held GvH clones, and some of them showed up first in ileum or blood.

Here immunoSEQ multiplex PCR was the method, and the copy in TCRdb shows in-frame clones only, minus some. The table has approximately 90,000 clones, about 92% seen once; the top ten hold 1.5% to 2%. This receptor was taken from a human donor who received an intestinal transplant. V usage is TRBV4-3 and J usage is TRBJ1-1; D call uncertain. The sequencing here drew on unstimulated CD8+ T cells sorted from spleen or lymph node cells, taken before intestinal transplant. CDR3 region: CASSQDFEGGRGEAFF. The CDR3 DNA sequence: TGCGCCAGCAGCCAAGATTTTGAGGGAGGGCGGGGTGAAGCTTTCTTT.